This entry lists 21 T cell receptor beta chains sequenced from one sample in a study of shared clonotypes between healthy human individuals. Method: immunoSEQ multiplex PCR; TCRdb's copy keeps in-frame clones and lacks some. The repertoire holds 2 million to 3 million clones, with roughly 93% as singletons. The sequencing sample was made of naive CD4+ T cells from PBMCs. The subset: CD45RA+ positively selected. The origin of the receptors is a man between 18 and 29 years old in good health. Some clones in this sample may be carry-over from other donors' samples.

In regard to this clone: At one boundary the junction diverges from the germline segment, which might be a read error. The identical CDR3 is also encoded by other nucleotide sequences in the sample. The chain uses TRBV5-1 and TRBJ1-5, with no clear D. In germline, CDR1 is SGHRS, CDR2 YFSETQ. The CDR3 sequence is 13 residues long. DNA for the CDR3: TGCGCCAGCAGTTTGGGCCTCGATCAGCCCCAGCATTTT. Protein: CASSLGLDQPQHF.

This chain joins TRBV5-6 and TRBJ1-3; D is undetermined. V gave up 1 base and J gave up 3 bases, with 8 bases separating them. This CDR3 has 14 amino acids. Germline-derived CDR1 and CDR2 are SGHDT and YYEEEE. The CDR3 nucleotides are TGTGCCAGCAGCTTGTGGGGAGGTGGAAACACCATATATTTT. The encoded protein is CASSLWGGGNTIYF.

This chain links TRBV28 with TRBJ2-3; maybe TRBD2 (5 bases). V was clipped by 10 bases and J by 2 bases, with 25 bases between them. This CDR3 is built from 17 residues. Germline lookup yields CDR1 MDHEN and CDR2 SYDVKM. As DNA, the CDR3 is TGTGCCACCGGGCGAGCGGACTCATTCCGACACACAGATACGCAGTATTTT. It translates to CATGRADSFRHTDTQYF.

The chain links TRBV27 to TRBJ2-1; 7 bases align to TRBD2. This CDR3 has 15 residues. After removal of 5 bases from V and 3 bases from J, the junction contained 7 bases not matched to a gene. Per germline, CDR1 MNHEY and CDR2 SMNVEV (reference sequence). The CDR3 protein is CASSHKGGNYNEQFF. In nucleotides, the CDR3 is TGTGCCAGCAGTCACAAGGGAGGGAACTACAATGAGCAGTTCTTC.

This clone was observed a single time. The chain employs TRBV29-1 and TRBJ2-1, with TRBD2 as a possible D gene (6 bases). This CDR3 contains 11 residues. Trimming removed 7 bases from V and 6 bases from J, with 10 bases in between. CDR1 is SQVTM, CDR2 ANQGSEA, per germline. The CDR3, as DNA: TGCAGCGGGGGACTGCTCAATGAGCAGTTCTTC. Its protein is CSGGLLNEQFF.

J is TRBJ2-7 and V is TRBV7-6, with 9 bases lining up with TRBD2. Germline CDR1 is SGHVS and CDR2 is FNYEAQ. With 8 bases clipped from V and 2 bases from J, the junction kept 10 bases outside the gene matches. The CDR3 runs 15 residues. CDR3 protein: CASARRGGSPYEQYF. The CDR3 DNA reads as TGTGCCAGCGCTCGGCGGGGGGGGAGCCCCTACGAGCAGTACTTC.

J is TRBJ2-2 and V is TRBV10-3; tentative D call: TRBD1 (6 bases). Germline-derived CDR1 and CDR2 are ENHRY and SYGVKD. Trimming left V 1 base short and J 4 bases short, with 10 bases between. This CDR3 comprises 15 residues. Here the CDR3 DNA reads TGTGCCATCAGTGAGTTTCAGGGGAGCACCGGGGAGCTGTTTTTT. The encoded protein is CAISEFQGSTGELFF.

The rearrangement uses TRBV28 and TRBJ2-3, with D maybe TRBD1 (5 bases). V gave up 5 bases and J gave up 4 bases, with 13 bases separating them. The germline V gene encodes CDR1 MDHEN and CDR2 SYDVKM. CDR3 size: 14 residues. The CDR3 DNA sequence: TGTGCCAGCAGTGAATCGAAAGGGGCAGATACGCAGTATTTT. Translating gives CASSESKGADTQYF. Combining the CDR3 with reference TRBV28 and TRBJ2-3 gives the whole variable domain DVKVTQSSRYLVKRTGEKVFLECVQDMDHENMFWYRQDPGLGLRLIYFSYDVKMKEKGDIPEGYSVSREKKERFSLILESASTNQTSMYLCASSESKGADTQYFGPGTRLTVL.

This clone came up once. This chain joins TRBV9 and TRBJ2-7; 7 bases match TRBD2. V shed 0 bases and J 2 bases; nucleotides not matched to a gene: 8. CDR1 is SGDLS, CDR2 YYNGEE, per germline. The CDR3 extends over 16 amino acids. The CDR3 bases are TGTGCCAGCAGCGTAGAACGGGGAGGGACGGCCTACGAGCAGTACTTC. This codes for CASSVERGGTAYEQYF.

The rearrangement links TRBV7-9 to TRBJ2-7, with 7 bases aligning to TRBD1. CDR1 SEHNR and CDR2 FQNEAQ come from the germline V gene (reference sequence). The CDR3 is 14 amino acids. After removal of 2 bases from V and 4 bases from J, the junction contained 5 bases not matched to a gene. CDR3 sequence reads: CASSLTGEAYEQYF. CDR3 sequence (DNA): TGTGCCAGCAGCTTAACAGGGGAAGCTTACGAGCAGTACTTC.

CDR3 nucleotides: TGTGCCAGCAGTTTGGTTAACAGGGAAGAGACCCAGTACTTC. Its protein product is CASSLVNREETQYF. The rearrangement uses TRBV28 and TRBJ2-5; possible D gene TRBD1, 6 bases. Germline assignment: CDR1 MDHEN and CDR2 SYDVKM. Trimming removed 3 bases at V and 3 bases at J, with 11 bases between. The CDR3 is 14 residues long.

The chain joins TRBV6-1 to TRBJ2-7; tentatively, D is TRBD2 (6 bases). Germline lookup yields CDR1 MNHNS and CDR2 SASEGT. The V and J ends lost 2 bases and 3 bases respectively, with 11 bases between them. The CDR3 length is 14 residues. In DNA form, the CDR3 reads TGTGCCAGCAGTGAATTATGGGGGGACTACGAGCAGTACTTC. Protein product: CASSELWGDYEQYF.

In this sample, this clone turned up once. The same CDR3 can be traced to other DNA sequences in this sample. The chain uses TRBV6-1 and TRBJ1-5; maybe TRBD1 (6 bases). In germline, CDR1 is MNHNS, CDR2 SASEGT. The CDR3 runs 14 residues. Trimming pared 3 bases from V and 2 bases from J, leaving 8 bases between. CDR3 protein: CASSEGAGNQPQHF. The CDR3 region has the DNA TGTGCCAGCAGTGAGGGGGCGGGCAATCAGCCCCAGCATTTT.

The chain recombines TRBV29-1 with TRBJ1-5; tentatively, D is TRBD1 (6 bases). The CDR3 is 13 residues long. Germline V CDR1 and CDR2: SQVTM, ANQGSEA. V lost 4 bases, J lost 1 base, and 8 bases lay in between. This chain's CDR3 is CSVADRSNQPQHF. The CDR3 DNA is TGCAGCGTTGCGGACAGAAGCAATCAGCCCCAGCATTTT. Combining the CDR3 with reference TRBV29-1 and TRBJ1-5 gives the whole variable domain SAVISQKPSRDICQRGTSLTIQCQVDSQVTMMFWYRQQPGQSLTLIATANQGSEATYESGFVIDKFPISRPNLTFSTLTVSNMSPEDSSIYLCSVADRSNQPQHFGDGTRLSIL.

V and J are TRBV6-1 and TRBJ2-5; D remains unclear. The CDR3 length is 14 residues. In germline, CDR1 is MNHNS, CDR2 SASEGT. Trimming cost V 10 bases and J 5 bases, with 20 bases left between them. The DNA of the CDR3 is TGTGCCACCAAGTTTTCGGAGTATGGGGAGACCCAGTACTTC. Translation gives CATKFSEYGETQYF.

The CDR3 DNA reads TGTGCCAGCAGCTTGAGTCAGGGTAAAGTAGAGACCCAGTACTTC. Protein: CASSLSQGKVETQYF. V is TRBV11-1 and J is TRBJ2-5; tentatively, D is TRBD1 (5 bases). Trimming took off 3 bases at V and 4 bases at J, with 15 bases between the two ends. CDR3 length: 15 amino acids. Looked up from germline, CDR1 is SGHAT and CDR2 is FQDESV (reference sequence).

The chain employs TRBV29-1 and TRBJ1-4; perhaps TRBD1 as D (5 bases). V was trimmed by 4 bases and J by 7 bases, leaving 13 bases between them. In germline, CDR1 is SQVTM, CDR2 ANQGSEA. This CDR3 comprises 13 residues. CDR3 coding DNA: TGCAGCGTTGGAAGCAGGGTCGGTGAAAAACTGTTTTTT. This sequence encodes CSVGSRVGEKLFF.

This CDR3 is CASSHLGQGTIDTEAFF. CDR3 sequence (DNA): TGTGCCAGCAGCCACCTCGGACAGGGTACGATCGACACTGAAGCTTTCTTT. The rearrangement joins TRBV4-2 to TRBJ1-1, with 8 positions matching TRBD1. Germline V gene lookup returns CDR1 LGHNA and CDR2 YNFKEQ. The CDR3 loop spans 17 amino acids. V gave up 3 bases and J gave up 3 bases; unmatched junction bases: 12.

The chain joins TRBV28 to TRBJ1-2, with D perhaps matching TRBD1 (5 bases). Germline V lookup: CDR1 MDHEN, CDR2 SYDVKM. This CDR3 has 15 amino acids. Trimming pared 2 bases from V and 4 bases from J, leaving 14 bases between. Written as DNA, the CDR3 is TGTGCCAGCAGTTTAACGGCAGGGCAAGGCTATGGCTACACCTTC. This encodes CASSLTAGQGYGYTF.

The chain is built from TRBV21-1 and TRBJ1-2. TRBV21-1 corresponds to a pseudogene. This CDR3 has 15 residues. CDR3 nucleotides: TGTGCCAGCAGCACCCGCCATGCGGGTTGGATTGGCTACACCTTC. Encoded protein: CASSTRHAGWIGYTF.

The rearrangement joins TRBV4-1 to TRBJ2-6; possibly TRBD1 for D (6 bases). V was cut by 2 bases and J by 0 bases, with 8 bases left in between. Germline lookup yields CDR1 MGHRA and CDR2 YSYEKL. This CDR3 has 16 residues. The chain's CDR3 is CASSQTGSSGANVLTF. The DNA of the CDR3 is TGCGCCAGCAGCCAAACAGGGTCCTCTGGGGCCAACGTCCTGACTTTC.